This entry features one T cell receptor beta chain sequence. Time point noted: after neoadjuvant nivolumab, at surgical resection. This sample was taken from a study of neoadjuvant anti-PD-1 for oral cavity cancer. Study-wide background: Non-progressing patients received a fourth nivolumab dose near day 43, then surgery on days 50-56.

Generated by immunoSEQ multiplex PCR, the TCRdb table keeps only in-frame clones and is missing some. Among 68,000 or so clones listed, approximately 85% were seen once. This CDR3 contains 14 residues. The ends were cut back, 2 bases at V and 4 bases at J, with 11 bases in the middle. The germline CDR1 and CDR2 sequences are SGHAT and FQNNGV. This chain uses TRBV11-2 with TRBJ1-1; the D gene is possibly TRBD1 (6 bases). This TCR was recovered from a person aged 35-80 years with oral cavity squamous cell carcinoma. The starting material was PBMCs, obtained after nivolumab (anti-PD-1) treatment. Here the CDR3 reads CASSLTGSRTEAFF. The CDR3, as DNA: TGTGCCAGCAGCTTAACAGGGTCGCGCACTGAAGCTTTCTTT.